These 28 T cell receptor beta chains came from one sample sequenced in a study of blood T cell repertoires in COVID-19. This table comes from immunoSEQ multiplex PCR, and its TCRdb copy is limited to in-frame clones, with some not included. The sample carries about 220,000 clones, roughly 84% recorded once. Input material: peripheral blood. These receptors were obtained from a man aged 35-49 years with active or convalescent COVID-19.

This clone showed up just a few times. This CDR3 reads CSASRTSSVNTGELFF. CDR3 nucleotide sequence: TGCAGTGCAAGTCGGACTAGCTCCGTGAACACCGGGGAGCTGTTTTTT. The chain links TRBV20-1 to TRBJ2-2, with TRBD2 identical over 8 bases. V gave up 6 bases and J gave up 1 base; unmatched junction bases: 10. Germline V gene data show CDR1 as DFQATT and CDR2 as SNEGSKA (reference sequence). The CDR3 has 16 residues.

The rearrangement links TRBV5-1 to TRBJ1-4, with unresolved D. This CDR3 has 14 residues. Trimming shortened V by 4 bases and J by 0 bases, and 7 bases separated the two germline ends. CDR1 SGHRS and CDR2 YFSETQ come from the germline V gene. The CDR3 spells CASSGGATNEKLFF. In nucleotides, the CDR3 is TGCGCCAGCAGCGGAGGTGCAACTAATGAAAAACTGTTTTTT.

This chain joins TRBV5-1 and TRBJ1-4; 9 bases align to TRBD1. The CDR3 runs to 14 residues. V lost 4 bases to trimming and J lost 10 bases; unmatched junction nucleotides: 8. Per germline, CDR1 SGHRS and CDR2 YFSETQ. The CDR3 here is CASSADRGFSKLFF. The CDR3 DNA follows: TGCGCCAGCAGCGCGGACAGGGGATTCTCAAAACTGTTTTTT.

The chain joins TRBV27 to TRBJ2-2; 11 nucleotides align to TRBD2. Germline V gives CDR1 MNHEY, CDR2 SMNVEV (reference sequence). With 7 bases clipped from V and 6 bases from J, the junction kept 10 bases outside the gene matches. The CDR3 runs 16 residues. For the CDR3, the DNA is TGTGCCAGCACCCCCCTATCTAGCGGGAGGTCCGGGGAGCTGTTTTTT. Its translation: CASTPLSSGRSGELFF.

The chain carries TRBV15 and TRBJ1-2, with no clear D. The CDR3 covers 15 residues. Trimming left V 3 bases short and J 0 bases short, with 11 bases between. Germline CDR1 is LNHNV and CDR2 is YYDKDF (reference sequence). The CDR3 DNA is TGTGCCACCAGCAGGGTACAGAGACCTAACTATGGCTACACCTTC. This sequence encodes CATSRVQRPNYGYTF.

The count of this clone is one. This sequence joins TRBV28 and TRBJ2-7, with TRBD1 matching over 10 bases. This CDR3 is 15 amino acids long. Per the germline V gene, CDR1 is MDHEN and CDR2 is SYDVKM. J gave up 9 bases and V 4 bases, and 12 bases lay outside the gene matches. The CDR3 DNA is TGTGCCAGCAGTTCGACCGGGACAGGGGAGCCAGGGCAGTACTTC. Its protein product is CASSSTGTGEPGQYF.

This chain links TRBV7-2 with TRBJ2-1; no reliable D call. The CDR3 extends over 13 amino acids. Trimming shortened V by 2 bases and J by 11 bases, and 13 bases separated the two germline ends. CDR1 SGHTA and CDR2 FQGNSA come from the germline V gene. The CDR3 nucleotides read TGTGCCAGCAGCTTAACGGTCGAGGTGAAGCAGTTCTTC. Residues: CASSLTVEVKQFF.

This clone was seen just once. This chain links TRBV29-1 with TRBJ1-1; D might be TRBD1 (5 bases). Germline V gene sequence: CDR1 SQVTM, CDR2 ANQGSEA. The CDR3 consists of 12 residues. With 6 bases removed from V and 3 bases from J, the gap between germline ends came to 11 bases. CDR3 coding DNA: TGCAGCGTCTGGGAGGGACACACTGAAGCTTTCTTT. Translating it yields CSVWEGHTEAFF.

The gene calls are TRBV19 and TRBJ2-1; 8 bases are a match to TRBD1. This CDR3 region has 15 residues. The germline V gene has CDR1 LNHDA and CDR2 SQIVND (reference sequence). Trimming removed 7 bases from V and 4 bases from J; junction bases left unmatched: 9. The CDR3 loop is CASKQAGGLYNEQFF. CDR3 in DNA: TGTGCCAGTAAGCAAGCAGGGGGCTTGTACAATGAGCAGTTCTTC. The full variable domain, completed using reference TRBV19 and TRBJ2-1, is DGGITQSPKYLFRKEGQNVTLSCEQNLNHDAMYWYRQDPGQGLRLIYYSQIVNDFQKGDIAEGYSVSREKKESFPLTVTSAQKNPTAFYLCASKQAGGLYNEQFFGPGTRLTVL.

In regard to this clone: A much larger clone is a single base away; this may be a read error. The chain couples TRBV7-9 to TRBJ1-1, with a tentative D call TRBD1 (5 bases). Germline V CDR1 and CDR2: SEHNR, FQNEAQ (reference sequence). The CDR3 is made up of 14 amino acids. V gave up 2 bases and J gave up 3 bases, with 10 bases separating them. CDR3 loop: CASSLLTGDTEAFF. CDR3 sequence (DNA): TGTGCCAGCAGCTTACTGACGGGGGACACTGAAGCTTTCTTT.

The V and J genes are TRBV28 and TRBJ1-2, with 7 bases fitting TRBD1. Germline V gives CDR1 MDHEN, CDR2 SYDVKM. CDR3 length: 15 residues. V gave up 4 bases and J gave up 0 bases; unmatched junction bases: 5. In DNA, the CDR3 is TGTGCCAGCAGTTCTCAGGGGGAAGCTAACTATGGCTACACCTTC. This sequence encodes CASSSQGEANYGYTF.

The J gene is TRBJ2-3, the V gene TRBV25-1; D is perhaps TRBD2 (7 bases). The V end lost 5 bases, the J end lost 2 bases, and 17 bases lay between the germline ends. CDR1 and CDR2 (germline): MGHDK, SYGVNS. This CDR3 is 16 amino acids long. The CDR3 DNA reads as TGTGCCAGCAGTATCAGCGGGGACATACTCACAGATACGCAGTATTTT. It is translated as CASSISGDILTDTQYF.

This chain links TRBV7-9 with TRBJ1-1; D possibly corresponds to TRBD1 (6 bases). This CDR3 is built from 16 residues. In germline, CDR1 is SEHNR, CDR2 FQNEAQ (reference sequence). The ends were cut back, 7 bases at V and 4 bases at J, with 22 bases in the middle. The CDR3 protein is CASIPITGKRGTEAFF. As DNA, the CDR3 is TGTGCCAGCATCCCCATTACAGGGAAAAGGGGCACTGAAGCTTTCTTT.

The gene calls are TRBV20-1 and TRBJ2-3; D is possibly TRBD2 (7 bases). V lost 3 bases to trimming and J lost 0 bases, with 13 bases between them. Germline V gene lookup returns CDR1 DFQATT and CDR2 SNEGSKA (reference sequence). This CDR3 comprises 15 residues. The CDR3 here is CSASRGGTSTDTQYF. The CDR3 nucleotides read TGCAGTGCTAGTAGGGGGGGGACTAGCACAGATACGCAGTATTTT.

This clone has a single count. The chain carries TRBV2 and TRBJ2-1, with a tentative D call TRBD2 (5 bases). The germline V gene has CDR1 SNHLY and CDR2 FYNNEI. This CDR3 spans 14 amino acids. V was trimmed by 7 bases and J by 1 base, leaving 11 bases between them. DNA of the CDR3: TGTGCCAGCAACCTGGAGGTGTCCTACAATGAGCAGTTCTTC. Protein product: CASNLEVSYNEQFF.

This rearrangement joins TRBV25-1 to TRBJ2-3; weak D call: TRBD1 (6 bases). Germline loops: CDR1 MGHDK, CDR2 SYGVNS. Trimming cost V 1 base and J 11 bases, with 13 bases left between them. The length of the CDR3 is 13 residues. The CDR3 region is CASSESVRGKQYF. The CDR3 region has the DNA TGTGCCAGCAGTGAATCGGTCAGGGGTAAGCAGTATTTT. Based on the CDR3 plus reference TRBV25-1 and TRBJ2-3, the full variable domain is EADIYQTPRYLVIGTGKKITLECSQTMGHDKMYWYQQDPGMELHLIHYSYGVNSTEKGDLSSESTVSRIRTEHFPLTLESARPSHTSQYLCASSESVRGKQYFGPGTRLTVL.

The chain combines TRBV24-1 with TRBJ1-5, with D perhaps TRBD1 (5 bases). V shed 5 bases and J shed 3 bases, with 10 bases lying between them. CDR1 KGHDR and CDR2 SFDVKD come from the germline V gene. The CDR3 is 14 amino acids. The CDR3 here is CATSARANNQPQHF. For the CDR3, the DNA is TGTGCCACCAGTGCCAGGGCTAACAATCAGCCCCAGCATTTT.

The chain recombines TRBV19 with TRBJ1-1; D may be TRBD1 (5 bases). Germline CDR1 reads LNHDA; CDR2 reads SQIVND (reference sequence). The V and J ends lost 3 bases and 5 bases respectively, with 13 bases between them. CDR3 length equals 14 residues. The CDR3 sequence is CASSMVQVGTEAFF. The CDR3 bases are TGTGCCAGTAGTATGGTACAGGTTGGGACTGAAGCTTTCTTT. Filled out from reference TRBV19 and TRBJ1-1, the complete variable domain reads DGGITQSPKYLFRKEGQNVTLSCEQNLNHDAMYWYRQDPGQGLRLIYYSQIVNDFQKGDIAEGYSVSREKKESFPLTVTSAQKNPTAFYLCASSMVQVGTEAFFGQGTRLTVV.

The gene calls are TRBV9 and TRBJ1-6; D remains unclear. V dropped 2 bases and J dropped 6 bases, with 12 bases sitting between them. The CDR3 runs 15 residues. Per the germline V gene, CDR1 is SGDLS and CDR2 is YYNGEE. CDR3 sequence reads: CASSVGVEFNSPLHF. The CDR3 nucleotides read TGTGCCAGCAGCGTCGGGGTAGAGTTTAATTCACCCCTCCACTTT.

V is TRBV5-6 and J is TRBJ2-2, with 8 positions matching TRBD1. Germline CDR1 and CDR2: SGHDT and YYEEEE. The trim removed 5 bases at V and 6 bases at J, leaving 12 bases unmatched. The CDR3 has 16 amino acids. The CDR3 sequence: CASRPGRTGSAGELFF. The CDR3 DNA follows: TGTGCCAGCAGACCGGGACGGACAGGGAGTGCCGGGGAGCTGTTTTTT.

The V and J genes are TRBV28 and TRBJ2-7; 7 nucleotides align to TRBD1. CDR3 length: 15 residues. Germline V CDR1 and CDR2: MDHEN, SYDVKM. The V gene end was trimmed by 4 bases and the J gene end by 3 bases; junction bases not matched to a gene: 9. CDR3 amino acids: CASSSLLGQNYEQYF. In nucleotides, the CDR3 is TGTGCCAGCAGTTCCCTATTGGGACAGAACTACGAGCAGTACTTC.

CDR3 sequence reads: CASSFTPTGGEQYF. The CDR3 nucleotides are TGTGCCAGCAGCTTTACCCCGACAGGTGGGGAGCAGTACTTC. The J gene is TRBJ2-7, the V gene TRBV27; D possibly corresponds to TRBD1 (6 bases). This CDR3 is 14 amino acids long. Germline V gene sequence: CDR1 MNHEY, CDR2 SMNVEV (reference sequence). V lost 6 bases to trimming and J lost 7 bases, with 19 bases between them.

The chain carries TRBV28 and TRBJ1-1; D may be TRBD1 (5 bases). Germline lookup yields CDR1 MDHEN and CDR2 SYDVKM. The CDR3 loop spans 13 amino acids. Trimming cost V 6 bases and J 0 bases, with 8 bases left between them. The CDR3 sequence: CASSPTVNTEAFF. CDR3 bases: TGTGCCAGCAGCCCGACAGTGAACACTGAAGCTTTCTTT.

The rearrangement joins TRBV28 to TRBJ2-7; 7 bases agree with TRBD1. V shed 3 bases, J shed 2 bases, and the junction held 13 bases outside the gene matches. Germline CDR1 and CDR2: MDHEN and SYDVKM. CDR3 length: 17 amino acids. The CDR3 nucleotides read TGTGCCAGCAGTTTTTCCAAGTTAGGACAGGATACCTACGAGCAGTACTTC. Its translation: CASSFSKLGQDTYEQYF.

The rearrangement joins TRBV27 to TRBJ2-7; TRBD2 aligns across 12 bases. V dropped 5 bases and J dropped 2; count of bases not matched to a gene: 1. CDR3 length: 14 residues. From germline, CDR1 is MNHEY and CDR2 SMNVEV (reference sequence). The CDR3, as DNA: TGTGCCAGCAGTGGACTAGCGGGGCCCTACGAGCAGTACTTC. This translates into CASSGLAGPYEQYF.

This clone was detected once. The V call is TRBV24-1, the J call TRBJ2-1; perhaps TRBD2 as D (6 bases). CDR3 length equals 14 residues. Germline V gene sequence: CDR1 KGHDR, CDR2 SFDVKD. V lost 3 bases to trimming and J lost 7 bases, with 12 bases between them. CDR3 sequence: CATSDRRRGNEQFF. In DNA, the CDR3 is TGTGCCACCAGTGATCGCCGGCGGGGAAATGAGCAGTTCTTC.

V usage is TRBV5-1 and J usage is TRBJ1-1; TRBD1 is a possible D gene (5 bases). Germline V lookup: CDR1 SGHRS, CDR2 YFSETQ. V lost 3 bases and J 4 bases, leaving 13 bases between the germline ends. This CDR3 contains 14 residues. The CDR3 spells CASSSHFDSTEAFF. The CDR3 bases are TGCGCCAGCAGCTCACACTTCGACAGCACTGAAGCTTTCTTT.

The rearrangement links TRBV30 to TRBJ2-7; 10 bases agree with TRBD2. This CDR3 contains 14 residues. The germline V gene has CDR1 GTSNPN and CDR2 SVGIG (reference sequence). V was pared by 3 bases and J by 4 bases, with 6 bases of the junction left unmatched. CDR3 nucleotide sequence: TGTGCCTGGAGCCTTAGCGGGGGGCTGTACGAGCAGTACTTC. Protein product: CAWSLSGGLYEQYF.